These T cell receptor beta chains were read from a single sample in a study of blood T cell repertoires in COVID-19. Some clones are missing from TCRdb's copy, which holds only in-frame ones; the method was immunoSEQ multiplex PCR. This table holds under 200,000 clones, about 88% found once. The sample consisted of peripheral blood. Receptor source: a woman aged 80 or over with acute or convalescent COVID-19. Each CDR3 is given with its conserved first and last residue. A D gene is named only where the DNA matches it firmly. Some rows mark clone size as missing; the rest say once, few, many or name a class of expanded clone.

cdr3_aa: CASSLRGWLNEQFF; cdr3_nt: TGTGCCAGCAGCTTGCGGGGGTGGCTCAATGAGCAGTTCTTC; d_call: TRBD2; j_call: TRBJ2-1; v_call: TRBV7-2; clone_size: -
cdr3_aa: CASSKGDQPQHF; cdr3_nt: TGTGCCAGTAGTAAGGGAGATCAGCCCCAGCATTTT; d_call: -; j_call: TRBJ1-5; v_call: TRBV19; clone_size: -
cdr3_aa: CASGLAVRAGGQETQYF; cdr3_nt: TGTGCTAGTGGTTTGGCCGTAAGGGCGGGAGGGCAAGAGACCCAGTACTTC; d_call: TRBD2; j_call: TRBJ2-5; v_call: TRBV12-5; clone_size: -
cdr3_aa: CASTQTRPRYNSPLHF; cdr3_nt: TGTGCCAGCACACAGACGAGACCCCGATATAATTCACCCCTCCACTTT; d_call: -; j_call: TRBJ1-6; v_call: TRBV2; clone_size: -
cdr3_aa: CASSRHFYGYTF; cdr3_nt: TGTGCCAGCAGCCGACACTTCTATGGCTACACCTTC; d_call: -; j_call: TRBJ1-2; v_call: TRBV5-6; clone_size: -
cdr3_aa: CASSHSDRAGGGYTF; cdr3_nt: TGCGCCAGCAGCCATTCGGACAGGGCTGGTGGAGGCTACACCTTC; d_call: TRBD1; j_call: TRBJ1-2; v_call: TRBV4-3; clone_size: -
cdr3_aa: CASSPPEQRNTEAFF; cdr3_nt: TGTGCCAGCTCACCACCAGAACAGAGAAACACTGAAGCTTTCTTT; d_call: -; j_call: TRBJ1-1; v_call: TRBV18; clone_size: -
cdr3_aa: CASSLTDGGTDTQYF; cdr3_nt: TGTGCCAGCAGCCTTACTGACGGCGGAACAGATACGCAGTATTTT; d_call: -; j_call: TRBJ2-3; v_call: TRBV9; clone_size: -
cdr3_aa: CASSLEGAGNQPQHF; cdr3_nt: TGCGCCAGCAGCTTGGAGGGGGCTGGGAATCAGCCCCAGCATTTT; d_call: TRBD1; j_call: TRBJ1-5; v_call: TRBV5-1; clone_size: few
cdr3_aa: CASGRTAFNEKLFF; cdr3_nt: TGTGCCAGTGGACGGACAGCCTTTAATGAAAAACTGTTTTTT; d_call: -; j_call: TRBJ1-4; v_call: TRBV19; clone_size: few
cdr3_aa: CSASGRGRIGHLETQYF; cdr3_nt: TGCAGTGCTAGTGGCAGGGGGCGAATCGGGCATCTAGAGACCCAGTACTTC; d_call: TRBD1; j_call: TRBJ2-5; v_call: TRBV20-1; clone_size: -
cdr3_aa: CASSSSPGGRDTQYF; cdr3_nt: TGCGCCAGCAGCTCGAGCCCGGGGGGGAGAGATACGCAGTATTTT; d_call: TRBD2; j_call: TRBJ2-3; v_call: TRBV5-1; clone_size: -
cdr3_aa: CASSKASGTGRTDTQYF; cdr3_nt: TGTGCCAGCAGCAAAGCTTCCGGGACAGGGAGGACAGATACGCAGTATTTT; d_call: TRBD1; j_call: TRBJ2-3; v_call: TRBV7-2; clone_size: -
cdr3_aa: CASSRYGSNRFYNEQFF; cdr3_nt: TGTGCCAGTAGTCGGTATGGGAGTAACCGATTCTACAATGAGCAGTTCTTC; d_call: -; j_call: TRBJ2-1; v_call: TRBV19; clone_size: -
cdr3_aa: CASSLTGGRIPQHF; cdr3_nt: TGTGCCAGCAGTCTTACAGGGGGCCGGATACCCCAGCATTTT; d_call: TRBD1; j_call: TRBJ1-5; v_call: TRBV28; clone_size: -
cdr3_aa: CASSLAQAGGYTF; cdr3_nt: TGCGCCAGCAGCTTGGCCCAGGCAGGGGGCTACACCTTC; d_call: -; j_call: TRBJ1-2; v_call: TRBV5-1; clone_size: -
cdr3_aa: CASSFLGDTEAFF; cdr3_nt: TGTGCCAGCAGCTTTTTGGGAGATACTGAAGCTTTCTTT; d_call: -; j_call: TRBJ1-1; v_call: TRBV7-8; clone_size: -
cdr3_aa: CASSLSRSYGYTF; cdr3_nt: TGTGCCAGCAGTTTATCACGGTCTTATGGCTACACCTTC; d_call: -; j_call: TRBJ1-2; v_call: TRBV12-3/TRBV12-4; clone_size: -
cdr3_aa: CASSAPVDTGELFF; cdr3_nt: TGTGCCAGCAGCGCACCGGTCGACACCGGGGAGCTGTTTTTT; d_call: -; j_call: TRBJ2-2; v_call: TRBV5-4; clone_size: -
cdr3_aa: CASSTTGSGSNQPQHF; cdr3_nt: TGTGCCAGCAGTACGACAGGGTCGGGGAGCAATCAGCCCCAGCATTTT; d_call: TRBD1; j_call: TRBJ1-5; v_call: TRBV6-6; clone_size: -
cdr3_aa: CASRPSVGEQFF; cdr3_nt: TGTGCCAGCAGGCCTAGCGTGGGTGAGCAGTTCTTC; d_call: -; j_call: TRBJ2-1; v_call: TRBV6-2/TRBV6-3; clone_size: -
cdr3_aa: CASSLVGTGERNTIYF; cdr3_nt: TGTGCCAGCAGCTTGGTCGGGACAGGGGAGAGAAACACCATATATTTT; d_call: TRBD1; j_call: TRBJ1-3; v_call: TRBV7-2; clone_size: -
cdr3_aa: CASSTAGTGQETQYF; cdr3_nt: TGCGCCAGCAGCACCGCCGGGACAGGACAAGAGACCCAGTACTTC; d_call: TRBD1; j_call: TRBJ2-5; v_call: TRBV5-1; clone_size: -
cdr3_aa: CASSEGEPRSNTEAFF; cdr3_nt: TGTGCCAGCAGTGAAGGAGAGCCACGGTCGAACACTGAAGCTTTCTTT; d_call: -; j_call: TRBJ1-1; v_call: TRBV2; clone_size: once
cdr3_aa: CASSFAGLLPLHF; cdr3_nt: TGTGCCAGCAGCTTCGCAGGGTTGTTACCCCTCCACTTT; d_call: -; j_call: TRBJ1-6; v_call: TRBV11-2; clone_size: -
cdr3_aa: CASRGFSGSTDTQYF; cdr3_nt: TGTGCCAGTAGGGGATTTAGCGGGAGCACAGATACGCAGTATTTT; d_call: TRBD2; j_call: TRBJ2-3; v_call: TRBV19; clone_size: -
cdr3_aa: CASSQAWSGSYQETQYF; cdr3_nt: TGCGCCAGCAGCCAAGCGTGGAGCGGGTCGTACCAAGAGACCCAGTACTTC; d_call: -; j_call: TRBJ2-5; v_call: TRBV4-1; clone_size: -
cdr3_aa: CASSPPSAYEQYF; cdr3_nt: TGTGCCAGCTCACCACCGTCAGCCTACGAGCAGTACTTC; d_call: -; j_call: TRBJ2-7; v_call: TRBV18; clone_size: -
cdr3_aa: CASSPNTLAGGYEQYF; cdr3_nt: TGTGCCAGCTCACCAAACACCCTAGCGGGAGGGTACGAGCAGTACTTC; d_call: TRBD2; j_call: TRBJ2-7; v_call: TRBV18; clone_size: once
cdr3_aa: CASRESRGISYNEQFF; cdr3_nt: TGTGCCAGCAGGGAATCAAGGGGAATCTCCTACAATGAGCAGTTCTTC; d_call: -; j_call: TRBJ2-1; v_call: TRBV6-1; clone_size: few
cdr3_aa: CASSYSSGENIQYF; cdr3_nt: TGTGCCAGCAGTTACTCGTCAGGGGAAAACATTCAGTACTTC; d_call: -; j_call: TRBJ2-4; v_call: TRBV6-5; clone_size: -
cdr3_aa: CASSLVSGSPGANVLTF; cdr3_nt: TGTGCCAGCAGTTTAGTGTCAGGTAGTCCCGGGGCCAACGTCCTGACTTTC; d_call: -; j_call: TRBJ2-6; v_call: TRBV28; clone_size: -
cdr3_aa: CASSSGQGGGTEAFF; cdr3_nt: TGTGCCAGCAGCTCAGGACAGGGTGGTGGCACTGAAGCTTTCTTT; d_call: TRBD1; j_call: TRBJ1-1; v_call: TRBV7-3; clone_size: -
cdr3_aa: CASSFGPSEAPLHF; cdr3_nt: TGTGCCAGCAGTTTTGGGCCATCGGAGGCACCCCTCCACTTT; d_call: -; j_call: TRBJ1-6; v_call: TRBV28; clone_size: -
cdr3_aa: CASSQEWATDTQYF; cdr3_nt: TGCGCCAGCAGCCAAGAATGGGCTACAGATACGCAGTATTTT; d_call: -; j_call: TRBJ2-3; v_call: TRBV4-3; clone_size: -
cdr3_aa: CASSATPSSGRSSYEQYF; cdr3_nt: TGTGCCAGCAGCGCAACCCCCTCTAGCGGGAGGAGCTCCTACGAGCAGTACTTC; d_call: TRBD2; j_call: TRBJ2-7; v_call: TRBV28; clone_size: -
cdr3_aa: CSVDRGSYEQYF; cdr3_nt: TGCAGCGTTGATAGGGGTAGCTACGAGCAGTACTTC; d_call: -; j_call: TRBJ2-7; v_call: TRBV29-1; clone_size: -
cdr3_aa: CASSLDPGQGVSPLHF; cdr3_nt: TGCGCCAGCAGCCTGGACCCGGGACAGGGTGTTTCACCCCTCCACTTT; d_call: TRBD1; j_call: TRBJ1-6; v_call: TRBV4-3; clone_size: once
cdr3_aa: CASSERGETQYF; cdr3_nt: TGTGCCAGTAGTGAGAGGGGGGAGACCCAGTACTTC; d_call: -; j_call: TRBJ2-5; v_call: TRBV19; clone_size: -
cdr3_aa: CASSEKRGRDTEAFF; cdr3_nt: TGTGCCAGCAGTGAAAAAAGGGGGCGAGACACTGAAGCTTTCTTT; d_call: TRBD1; j_call: TRBJ1-1; v_call: TRBV25-1; clone_size: -
cdr3_aa: CASSVASPNTGELFF; cdr3_nt: TGTGCCAGCAGCGTAGCTTCTCCGAACACCGGGGAGCTGTTTTTT; d_call: -; j_call: TRBJ2-2; v_call: TRBV6-2/TRBV6-3; clone_size: -
cdr3_aa: CASSSGRGRTEAFF; cdr3_nt: TGTGCCAGCAGTTCCGGCAGGGGGAGAACTGAAGCTTTCTTT; d_call: TRBD1; j_call: TRBJ1-1; v_call: TRBV6-5; clone_size: -
cdr3_aa: CASSSYLGSRTDTQYF; cdr3_nt: TGTGCCAGCAGCTCTTACCTAGGTTCCCGCACAGATACGCAGTATTTT; d_call: -; j_call: TRBJ2-3; v_call: TRBV5-5; clone_size: -
cdr3_aa: CASSPTGVYNEQFF; cdr3_nt: TGTGCCAGCAGCCCCACGGGGGTTTACAATGAGCAGTTCTTC; d_call: -; j_call: TRBJ2-1; v_call: TRBV25-1; clone_size: -
cdr3_aa: CASSYTGTGGNSPLHF; cdr3_nt: TGTGCCAGCAGTTACACAGGGACAGGGGGGAATTCACCCCTCCACTTT; d_call: TRBD1; j_call: TRBJ1-6; v_call: TRBV6-5; clone_size: few
cdr3_aa: CASSQDLAASTDTQYF; cdr3_nt: TGTGCCAGCAGCCAAGATCTAGCGGCAAGCACAGATACGCAGTATTTT; d_call: TRBD2; j_call: TRBJ2-3; v_call: TRBV3-1/TRBV3-2; clone_size: -
cdr3_aa: CASSEDRGNTIYF; cdr3_nt: TGTGCCAGCAGCGAGGACAGGGGAAACACCATATATTTT; d_call: TRBD1; j_call: TRBJ1-3; v_call: TRBV7-8; clone_size: once